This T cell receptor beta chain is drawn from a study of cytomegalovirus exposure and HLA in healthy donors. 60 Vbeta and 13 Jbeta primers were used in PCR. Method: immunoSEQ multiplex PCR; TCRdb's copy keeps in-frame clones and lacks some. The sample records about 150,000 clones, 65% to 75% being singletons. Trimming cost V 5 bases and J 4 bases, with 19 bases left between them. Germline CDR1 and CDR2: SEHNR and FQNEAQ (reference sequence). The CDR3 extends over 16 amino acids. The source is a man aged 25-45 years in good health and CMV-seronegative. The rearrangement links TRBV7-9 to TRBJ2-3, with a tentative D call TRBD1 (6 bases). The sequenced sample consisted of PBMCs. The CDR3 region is CASSPDLQGWPDTQYF. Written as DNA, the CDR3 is TGTGCCAGCAGCCCGGACCTACAGGGTTGGCCAGATACGCAGTATTTT.